The present T cell receptor beta chain was sequenced within a study of long-term antiretroviral therapy in people with HIV. Regarding the study as a whole: The data indicate that diversity increased after ART but remained below transplant donor controls.

Version v3.0 of the immunoSEQ assay was performed at survey level. Method: immunoSEQ multiplex PCR; TCRdb's copy keeps in-frame clones and lacks some. The sample contains about 26,000 clones, approximately 90% of which appear only once. Samples held roughly 0.95-10 million cryopreserved PBMC before DNA extraction. The CDR3 is made up of 14 amino acids. The germline V gene has CDR1 MDHEN and CDR2 SYDVKM. The V end lost 5 bases, the J end lost 6 bases, and 15 bases lay between the germline ends. Worth noting for this clone: Its antigen is not known.

The V and J genes are TRBV28 and TRBJ2-3; D is undetermined. This receptor was taken from a man aged 35-49 years with HIV. Source: unsorted PBMCs, taken more than 2.6 years after starting antiretroviral therapy. DNA of the CDR3: TGTGCCAGCAGTCTTTTTAGATCTGGGGATACGCAGTATTTT. Translation: CASSLFRSGDTQYF.